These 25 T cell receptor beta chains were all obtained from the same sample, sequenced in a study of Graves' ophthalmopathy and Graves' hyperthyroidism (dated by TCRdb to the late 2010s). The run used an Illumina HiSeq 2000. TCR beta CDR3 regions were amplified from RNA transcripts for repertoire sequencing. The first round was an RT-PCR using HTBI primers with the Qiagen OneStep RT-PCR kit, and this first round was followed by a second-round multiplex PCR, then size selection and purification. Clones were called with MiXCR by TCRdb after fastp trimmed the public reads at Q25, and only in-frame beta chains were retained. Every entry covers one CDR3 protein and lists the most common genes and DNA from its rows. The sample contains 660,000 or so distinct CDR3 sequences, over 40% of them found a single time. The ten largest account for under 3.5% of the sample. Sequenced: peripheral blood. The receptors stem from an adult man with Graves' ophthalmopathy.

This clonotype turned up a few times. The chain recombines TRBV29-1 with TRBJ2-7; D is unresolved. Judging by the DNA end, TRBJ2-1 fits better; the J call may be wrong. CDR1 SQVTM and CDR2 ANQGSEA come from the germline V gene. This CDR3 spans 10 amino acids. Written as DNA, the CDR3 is TGCAGCGTTGGGCCGGGTGAGCAGTTCTTC. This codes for CSVGPGEQFF.

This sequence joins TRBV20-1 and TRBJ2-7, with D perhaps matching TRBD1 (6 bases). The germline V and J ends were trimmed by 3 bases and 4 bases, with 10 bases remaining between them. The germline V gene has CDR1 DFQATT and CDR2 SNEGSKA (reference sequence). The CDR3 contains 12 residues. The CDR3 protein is CSASLTGYEQYF. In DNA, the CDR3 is TGCAGTGCTAGCTTGACAGGTTACGAGCAGTACTTC.

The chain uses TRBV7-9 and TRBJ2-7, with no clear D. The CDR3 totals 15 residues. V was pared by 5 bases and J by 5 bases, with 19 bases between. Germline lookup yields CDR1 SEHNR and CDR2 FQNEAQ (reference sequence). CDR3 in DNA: TGTGCCAGCAGCCAAGTTGAATCTGGGGTCCACGAGCAGTACTTC. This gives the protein CASSQVESGVHEQYF. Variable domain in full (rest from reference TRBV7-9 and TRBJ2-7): DTGVSQNPRHKITKRGQNVTFRCDPISEHNRLYWYRQTLGQGPEFLTYFQNEAQLEKSRLLSDRFSAERPKGSFSTLEIQRTEQGDSAMYLCASSQVESGVHEQYFGPGTRLTVT.

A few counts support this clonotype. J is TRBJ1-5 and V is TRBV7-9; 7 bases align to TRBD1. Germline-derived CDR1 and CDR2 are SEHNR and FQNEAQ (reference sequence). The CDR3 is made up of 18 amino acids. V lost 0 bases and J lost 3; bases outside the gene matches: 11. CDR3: CASSLAPTGAMPNQPQHF. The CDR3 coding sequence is TGTGCCAGCAGCTTAGCACCCACAGGGGCCATGCCCAATCAGCCCCAGCATTTT. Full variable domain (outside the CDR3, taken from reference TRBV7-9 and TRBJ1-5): DTGVSQNPRHKITKRGQNVTFRCDPISEHNRLYWYRQTLGQGPEFLTYFQNEAQLEKSRLLSDRFSAERPKGSFSTLEIQRTEQGDSAMYLCASSLAPTGAMPNQPQHFGDGTRLSIL.

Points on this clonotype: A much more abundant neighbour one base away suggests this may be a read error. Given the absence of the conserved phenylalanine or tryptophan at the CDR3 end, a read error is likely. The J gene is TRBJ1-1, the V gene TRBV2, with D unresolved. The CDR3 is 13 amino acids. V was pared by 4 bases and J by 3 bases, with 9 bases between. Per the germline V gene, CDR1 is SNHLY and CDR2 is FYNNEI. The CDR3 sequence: CASSVGADTEAFS. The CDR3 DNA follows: TGTGCCAGCAGTGTAGGCGCTGACACTGAAGCTTTCTCT.

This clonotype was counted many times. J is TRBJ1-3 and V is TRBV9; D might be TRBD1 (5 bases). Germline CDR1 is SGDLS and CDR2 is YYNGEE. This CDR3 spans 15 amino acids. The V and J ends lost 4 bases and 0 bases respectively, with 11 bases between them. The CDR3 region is CASSSGPYSGNTIYF. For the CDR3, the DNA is TGTGCCAGCAGCTCGGGACCGTACTCTGGAAACACCATATATTTT.

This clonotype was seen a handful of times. The CDR3, as DNA: TGTGCCAGCAGTCTTACCGGACTAGCGGTCCTCCAAGAGACCCAGTACTTC. As protein: CASSLTGLAVLQETQYF. The chain couples TRBV12-3 or TRBV12-4 to TRBJ2-5; 10 bases align to TRBD2. V lost 5 bases to trimming and J lost 1 base; unmatched junction nucleotides: 10. The CDR3 contains 17 residues.

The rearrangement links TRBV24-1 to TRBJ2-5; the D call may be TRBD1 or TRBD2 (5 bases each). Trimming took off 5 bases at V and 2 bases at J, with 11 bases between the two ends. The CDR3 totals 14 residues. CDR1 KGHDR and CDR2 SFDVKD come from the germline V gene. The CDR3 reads CATSVMGEQETQYF. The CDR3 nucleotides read TGTGCCACCAGTGTTATGGGGGAACAAGAGACCCAGTACTTC.

The CDR3 coding sequence is TGTGCCAGCAGCTGGAGTTCACCCCTCCACTTT. Its translation: CASSWSSPLHF. The rearrangement uses TRBV9 and TRBJ1-6; D unclear. The CDR3 covers 11 residues. Trimming shortened V by 4 bases and J by 9 bases, and 5 bases separated the two germline ends. Germline V gene sequence: CDR1 SGDLS, CDR2 YYNGEE.

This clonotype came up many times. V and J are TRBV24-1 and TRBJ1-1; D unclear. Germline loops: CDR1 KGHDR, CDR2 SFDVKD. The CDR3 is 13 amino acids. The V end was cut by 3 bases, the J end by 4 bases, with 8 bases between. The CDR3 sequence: CATSDPPGTEAFF. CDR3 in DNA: TGTGCCACCAGTGATCCCCCGGGCACTGAAGCTTTCTTT.

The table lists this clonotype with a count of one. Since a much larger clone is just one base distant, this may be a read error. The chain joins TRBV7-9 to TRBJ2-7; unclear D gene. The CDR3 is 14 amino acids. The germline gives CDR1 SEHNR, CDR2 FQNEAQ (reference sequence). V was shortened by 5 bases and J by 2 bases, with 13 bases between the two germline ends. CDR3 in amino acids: CASSQQHSTYEQYF. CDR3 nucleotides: TGTGCCAGCAGCCAACAGCACAGCACCTACGAGCAGTACTTC.

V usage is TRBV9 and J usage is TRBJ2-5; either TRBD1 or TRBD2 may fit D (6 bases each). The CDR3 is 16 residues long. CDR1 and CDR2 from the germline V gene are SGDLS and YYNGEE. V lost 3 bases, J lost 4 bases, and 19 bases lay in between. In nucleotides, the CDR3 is TGTGCCAGCAGCGAGACAGGCGCTAGCGAACGAGAGACCCAGTACTTC. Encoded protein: CASSETGASERETQYF.

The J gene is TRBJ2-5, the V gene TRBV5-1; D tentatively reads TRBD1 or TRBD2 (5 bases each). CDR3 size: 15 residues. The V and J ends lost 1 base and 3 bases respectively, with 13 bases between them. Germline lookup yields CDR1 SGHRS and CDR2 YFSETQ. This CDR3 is CASSLSGSTEETQYF. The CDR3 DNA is TGCGCCAGCAGCTTGTCAGGGAGCACTGAAGAGACCCAGTACTTC.

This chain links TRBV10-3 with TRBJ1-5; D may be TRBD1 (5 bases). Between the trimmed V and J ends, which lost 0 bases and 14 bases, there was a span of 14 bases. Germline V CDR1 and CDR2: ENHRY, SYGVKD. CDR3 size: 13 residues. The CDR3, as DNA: TGTGCCATCAGTGAGTCGTGGGGCTGGTACGAGCATTTT. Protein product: CAISESWGWYEHF.

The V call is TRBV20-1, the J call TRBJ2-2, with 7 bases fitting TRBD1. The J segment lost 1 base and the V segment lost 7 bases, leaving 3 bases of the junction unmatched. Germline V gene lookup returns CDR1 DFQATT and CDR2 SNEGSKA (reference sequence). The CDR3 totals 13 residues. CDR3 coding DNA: TGCAGTGGCACAGGGGTGAACACCGGGGAGCTGTTTTTT. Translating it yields CSGTGVNTGELFF.

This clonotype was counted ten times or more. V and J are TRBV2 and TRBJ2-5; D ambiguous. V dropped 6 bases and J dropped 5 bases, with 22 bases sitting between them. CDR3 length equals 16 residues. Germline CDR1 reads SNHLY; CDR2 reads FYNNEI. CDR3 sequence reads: CASRSLIVRSGETQYF. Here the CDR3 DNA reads TGTGCCAGCAGGTCCTTAATCGTCAGGAGTGGGGAGACCCAGTACTTC.

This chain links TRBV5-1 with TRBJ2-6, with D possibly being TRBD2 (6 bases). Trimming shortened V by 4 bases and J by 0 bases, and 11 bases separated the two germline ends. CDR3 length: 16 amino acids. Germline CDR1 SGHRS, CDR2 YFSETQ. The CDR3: CASSRLGDSGANVLTF. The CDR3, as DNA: TGCGCCAGCAGCAGACTAGGGGACTCTGGGGCCAACGTCCTGACTTTC. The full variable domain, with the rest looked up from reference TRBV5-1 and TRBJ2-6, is KAGVTQTPRYLIKTRGQQVTLSCSPISGHRSVSWYQQTPGQGLQFLFEYFSETQRNKGNFPGRFSGRQFSNSRSEMNVSTLELGDSALYLCASSRLGDSGANVLTFGAGSRLTVL.

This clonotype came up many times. The CDR3: CSVEASGSGNTIYF. The DNA for the CDR3 is TGCAGCGTTGAGGCGAGCGGCTCTGGAAACACCATATATTTT. The chain has TRBV29-1 and TRBJ1-3; D is unresolved. CDR1 is SQVTM, CDR2 ANQGSEA, per germline. This CDR3 region has 14 residues. Trimming cost V 3 bases and J 0 bases, with 9 bases left between them. Combining the CDR3 with reference TRBV29-1 and TRBJ1-3 gives the whole variable domain SAVISQKPSRDICQRGTSLTIQCQVDSQVTMMFWYRQQPGQSLTLIATANQGSEATYESGFVIDKFPISRPNLTFSTLTVSNMSPEDSSIYLCSVEASGSGNTIYFGEGSWLTVV.

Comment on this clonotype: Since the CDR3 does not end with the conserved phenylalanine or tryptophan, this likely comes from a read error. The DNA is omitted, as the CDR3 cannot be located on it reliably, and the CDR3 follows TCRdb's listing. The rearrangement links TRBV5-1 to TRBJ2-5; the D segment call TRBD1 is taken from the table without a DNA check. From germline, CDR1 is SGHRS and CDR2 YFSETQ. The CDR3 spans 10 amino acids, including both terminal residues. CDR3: CASSPRGQGL.

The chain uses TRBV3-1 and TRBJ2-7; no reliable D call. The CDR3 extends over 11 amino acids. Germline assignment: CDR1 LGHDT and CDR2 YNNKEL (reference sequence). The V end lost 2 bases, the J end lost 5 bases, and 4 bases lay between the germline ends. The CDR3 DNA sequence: TGTGCCAGCAGCCAATCAAACGAGCAGTACTTC. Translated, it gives CASSQSNEQYF.

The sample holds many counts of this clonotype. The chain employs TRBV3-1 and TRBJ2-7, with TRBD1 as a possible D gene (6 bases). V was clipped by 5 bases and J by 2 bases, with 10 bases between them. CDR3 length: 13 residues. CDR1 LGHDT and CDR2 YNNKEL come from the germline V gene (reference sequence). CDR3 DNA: TGTGCCAGCAGCGGGGACACCACCTACGAGCAGTACTTC. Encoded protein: CASSGDTTYEQYF.

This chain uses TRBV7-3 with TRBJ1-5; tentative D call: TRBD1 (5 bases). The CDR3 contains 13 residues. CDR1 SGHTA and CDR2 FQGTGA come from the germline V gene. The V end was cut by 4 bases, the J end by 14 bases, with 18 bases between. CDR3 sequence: CASSSSARAYEHF. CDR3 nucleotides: TGTGCCAGCAGCTCAAGTGCCAGGGCCTACGAGCATTTT.

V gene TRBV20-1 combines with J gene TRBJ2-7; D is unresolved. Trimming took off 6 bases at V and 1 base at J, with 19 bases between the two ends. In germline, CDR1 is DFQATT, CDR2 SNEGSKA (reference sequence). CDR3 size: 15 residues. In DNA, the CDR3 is TGCAGTGCGCAGCAGAGTAGGGTTACGTCCTACGAGCAGTACTTC. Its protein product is CSAQQSRVTSYEQYF.

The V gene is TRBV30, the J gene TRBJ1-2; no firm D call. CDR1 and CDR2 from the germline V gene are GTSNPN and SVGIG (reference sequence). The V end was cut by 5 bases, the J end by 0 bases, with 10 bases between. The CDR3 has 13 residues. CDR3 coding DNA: TGTGCCTGGCAAAGGAGGCCTAACTATGGCTACACCTTC. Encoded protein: CAWQRRPNYGYTF. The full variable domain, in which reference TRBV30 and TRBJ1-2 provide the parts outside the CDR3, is SQTIHQWPATLVQPVGSPLSLECTVEGTSNPNLYWYRQAAGRGLQLLFYSVGIGQISSEVPQNLSASRPQDRQFILSSKKLLLSDSGFYLCAWQRRPNYGYTFGSGTRLTVV.

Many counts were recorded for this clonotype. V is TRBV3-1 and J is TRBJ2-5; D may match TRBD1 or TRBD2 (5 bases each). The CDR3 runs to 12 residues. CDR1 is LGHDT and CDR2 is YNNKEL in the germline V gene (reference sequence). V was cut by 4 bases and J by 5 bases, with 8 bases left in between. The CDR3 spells CASSLGTETQYF. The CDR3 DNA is TGTGCCAGCAGCCTAGGGACCGAGACCCAGTACTTC.